This TCR beta chain was identified in a study of cytomegalovirus exposure and HLA in healthy donors (TCRdb year 2017). At the level of the whole study: An earlier analysis of several hundred of the donors reported about 290 Gb of sequence data and approximately 110 million unique TCR beta sequences from approximately 180 million T cells. To predict cytomegalovirus infection status, the study combined high-throughput TCR immunosequencing, statistical association of individual TCRs with disease status, and machine learning. On average, 235,054 unique TCR beta nucleotide sequences were sequenced per donor among a few hundred genotyped donors of the cohort, with about 19% of those sequences being non-productive. Because of strong linkage in the cohort, roughly five DR-DQ haplotypes were treated as single units for association and clustering. All discovery cohort repertoires had been generated on a single sequencing platform. In the later analysis, no new phenotypic data were used to find candidate immune exposures; instead, reliance was placed on TCR beta sequences and their occurrence across donors. The genetic ancestry cluster associated with self-reported Caucasian donors included about 84% of the roughly 400 genotyped donors. The number of donors typed differed by locus, with 629-630 for A, B, C, DRB1 and DQB1, roughly 520 for DQA1, over 600 for DPA1, and approximately 470 for DPB1. The study profiled the T cell repertoires of some 610 subjects by immunosequencing and related them to cytomegalovirus serostatus. An earlier analysis of about 620 of the donors applied high-throughput TCR beta sequencing to assess whether each TCR beta V gene segment acted as functional or pseudogenic. The study aimed to test whether cataloging public T cell receptors could reveal signatures of past pathogen exposure. Approximately 300 gigabases of sequencing data and approximately 85 million unique TCR sequences were included in an early release covering under 650 HLA-typed donors. Besides the first cohort of approximately 670 subjects, a separate validation cohort made up of roughly 120 different subjects was used. A later genetic analysis took genome-wide SNP genotypes for about three fifths of the roughly 670 donors and used that subset as a discovery cohort. A later analysis re-examined previously published TCR beta repertoires from several hundred donors and added high-resolution HLA genotyping to investigate patterns of TCR occurrence. Donor age, sex, ethnicity and CMV serostatus were collected together with the repertoire data. Class I and class II HLA loci were covered by the typing at four-digit resolution. General conclusions and limits of the study: In a later analysis, HLA-associated TCR beta chains showed more clonal expansion and lower generation probabilities than non-associated chains that were equally common. Most TCR sequences were observed very rarely across donors, whereas some public TCRs were present in many individuals. In a later analysis, most CMV-associated TCR beta chains were found to appear HLA-restricted, with HLA associations seemingly driven largely by CMV exposure. Correlated functional status among segregating V segments might be attributable to linkage disequilibrium, but an unknown experimental factor could not be ruled out. Roughly uniform sequencing depth across donors was assumed in presence/absence analyses, although this assumption may not hold. A later analysis found that TCR association rates varied across HLA loci, with DRB1 alleles showing the most associated TCRs and HLA-C alleles the fewest. In a later analysis, several top co-occurrence clusters were reported to appear linked to parvovirus B19, influenza, CMV and Epstein-Barr virus. A later analysis associated 15,000 or so TCR beta sequences with specific HLA alleles at a false discovery rate of 0.05. A group of highly shared sequence variants was considered likely to be a technical artifact of the sequencing pipeline. CMV serostatus was the only immune exposure information available for the cohort. A further reported finding was that TCR beta sequences accurately predicted the HLA-A and HLA-B alleles for most subjects in the first cohort. In vitro tests confirmed that a few of the cytomegalovirus-associated TCR beta chains recognize cytomegalovirus antigens. It was suggested by the authors that the approach could potentially be generalized to other disease states and immunological phenotypes. According to a later genetic analysis, donors in an Asian-associated ancestry cluster had fewer N-insertions in productive TCRs than the approximately 650-donor mean. Some IMGT-functional V segments, including TRBV6-2 and TRBV6-3, could not be distinguished by the 87-base-pair reads and were therefore excluded. Strong co-occurrence of HLA alleles, especially DR and DQ, made assigning TCR associations to individual alleles difficult. Because some donors lacked HLA typing at each locus, the association tests relied only on the typed subset. V-gene and J-gene trimming of TCR beta chains was associated with a missense DCLRE1C variant in a later genetic analysis, and the association was replicated in an independent cohort. Cytomegalovirus status was reported to be diagnosed by the classifier with high specificity and sensitivity in both the original and validation cohorts. This cohort had only TCR beta chains sequenced, and the lack of alpha or paired-chain data limited which features could be detected. Some 15 rarely observed V segments, including chromosome 9 orphons, were excluded from the earlier analysis of about 500 of the donors because counts were too low. An earlier analysis of roughly 570 of the donors showed that most TCR beta V segments appeared in productive rearrangements either about 90% or about 30% of the time, which broadly matched IMGT annotations. In the study, roughly 160 TCR beta chains were listed as associated with cytomegalovirus.

The library was obtained by the immunoSEQ multiplex PCR assay. A mixture of 60 forward primers for TCR Vbeta segments and 13 reverse primers for TCR Jbeta segments was used in the multiplex PCR. The CDR3 region of rearranged TCR beta genes was amplified from genomic DNA with a multiplex PCR assay. Amplified TCR beta libraries were sequenced as 87-base-pair reads on the Illumina HiSeq System. The authors' analysis ran thus. Across the roughly 700 repertoires, a later analysis counted 78 million or so unique TCR beta chains, 9.5 million to 12 million of which were shared by at least two donors. Raw reads were error-corrected and collapsed into unique sequences by a nearest-neighbor algorithm in which closely related sequences were merged to remove PCR and sequencing errors. V, D and J gene segments were assigned by aligning CDR3 sequences to IMGT reference sequences. For a sequence to be retained, at least a six-nucleotide match to both a V gene segment and a J gene segment was required. A rearrangement counted as productive if the CDR3 had no stop codons and remained in frame with V and J, and every other rearrangement counted as non-productive. Following IMGT convention, CDR3 was defined as the stretch from the second conserved V-encoded cysteine to the conserved J-encoded phenylalanine. The earlier analysis of fewer than 750 of the donors excluded sequences that lacked an unambiguous match to a single V gene segment. An earlier analysis of a few hundred of the donors called V segments functional above 56.7% productive rearrangements and segregating when the between-donor standard deviation exceeded 5%. A statistical classification framework was built to diagnose cytomegalovirus status from the catalog of TCR beta chain sequences. In a later analysis, TCR nucleotide sequences were compared against IMGT/GENE-DB human TR gene sequences so that V and J genes could be assigned. In a later analysis, CDR3 sequences and most-parsimonious VDJ recombination scenarios were assigned using the TCRdist pipeline. In a later analysis, each TCR beta chain was defined by its CDR3 amino acid sequence together with its V-gene family, and reads lacking a unique V-gene family were excluded. In a later analysis, some 600 highly shared, low-generation-probability nucleotide sequences were removed to address suspected cross-contamination and a sequencing artifact. For each public chain, a later analysis derived a clonal expansion index from normalized ranks of inferred template counts within each repertoire. A later analysis computed generation probabilities with a VDJ recombination model fitted to out-of-frame rearrangements, and checked the results against IGoR. Hypergeometric tests were used in a later analysis to score TCR-TCR, TCR-HLA and TCR-CMV co-occurrence, with a repertoire-size bias correction applied to the TCR pairs. A later analysis estimated false discovery rates by permuting HLA or CMV assignments 20 times. A later analysis grouped co-occurring TCRs with DBSCAN, adding TCRdist sequence similarity when clustering within HLA-allele-positive subsets. Co-occurrence clustering excluded repertoires with fewer than 30,000 or more than 120,000 public chains, plus five with anomalous nucleotide sharing. Imported from immuneACCESS, the table was reduced by TCRdb to in-frame sequences with V and J called. These copies leave out some clones; in studies compared against another copy, an unresolved V gene accounts for under half, and the cause of the remainder is not known. That table furnishes V, J and clone size, whereas the DNA furnished D and trimming. The sample table records under 130,000 clones; more than 75% of these occur just once. The ten largest make up 10% of the sample.

Regarding this clone: It lacks a known antigen. No much larger clonotype is one base removed from it; base qualities were not supplied.

From a lookup of the germline V gene, CDR1 and CDR2 are MDHEN and SYDVKM. The CDR3 runs 13 amino acids, cysteine and phenylalanine included. The only DNA kept is the CDR3, 39 bases in frame from the first base. Trimming takes 4 bases off V and 8 bases off J; junction bases not matched to a gene: 6. The cohort comprised under 700 healthy bone marrow donors. Cohort members were all nominally healthy when sampled, although unrecorded immune exposures were likely present. The donor was CMV seropositive and was included in the group of 290 or so seropositive cohort members. A peripheral blood sample was provided by each donor, and peripheral blood mononuclear cells were used for TCR beta sequencing. The Qiagen DNeasy Blood Extraction Kit was used to extract genomic DNA from the blood cell samples.

The sequenced sample was PBMCs. The V and J segments used are TRBV28 and TRBJ1-2; 8 central nucleotides agree with TRBD1. The clonotype comes from a young woman in good health and CMV-seropositive. The CDR3 in this case is CASSSQGARGYTF. The DNA sequence is as follows: TGTGCCAGCAGTTCCCAGGGGGCGCGAGGCTACACCTTC.